The text below deals with one T cell receptor beta chain. Its antigen is as yet unknown. This sample was taken from a study of regulatory and conventional T cells in RAG deficiency. Blood CD4+ CD25-low CD127-high conventional T cells supplied the genomic DNA template. Germline V gives CDR1 MDHEN, CDR2 SYDVKM. This CDR3 has 18 residues. The V gene lost 3 bases and the J gene lost 0 bases, with 20 bases spanning the gap. Whole-study results and caveats: In Omenn syndrome, Treg and Tconv repertoires overlapped >75%.

Method: immunoSEQ multiplex PCR; TCRdb's copy keeps in-frame clones and lacks some. Of 7,000 to 9,500 clones listed, approximately 96% were seen once; the top ten hold more than 1.4%. This TCR was recovered from a human donor with RAG deficiency presenting as severe combined immunodeficiency. This sequence joins TRBV28 and TRBJ1-1, with D perhaps matching TRBD1 (5 bases). Material for sequencing was CD4+ effector T cells sorted from blood. The CDR3 DNA reads TGTGCCAGCAGTTTCCCCAGGGTGGGATGGGATATGAACACTGAAGCTTTCTTT. It specifies CASSFPRVGWDMNTEAFF.